This is a list of T cell receptor beta chains from one sample in a study of vaccination and CD4 T cells after COVID-19. One entry per CDR3 protein results from TCRdb running MiXCR on the PCR reads. Of about 10,000 distinct CDR3 sequences in the sample, around 30% are singletons; the top ten hold about 25%. These receptors' antigens are unknown. The sample taken for sequencing was cultured CD4+ T cells from blood. These receptors were collected from a human donor with COVID-19. CDR3s include the opening cysteine and the closing phenylalanine or tryptophan. A D gene is named only where the DNA matches it firmly. Rows may omit the clone size; those that give it use once, few, many or a size class.

D gene: TRBD2; clone size: few; V gene: TRBV9; J gene: TRBJ2-4; CDR3 DNA: TGTGCCAGCAGCGTAGAGCGAGCGGGGGAAAACATTCAGTACTTC; CDR3 protein: CASSVERAGENIQYF
D gene: TRBD1; clone size: .; V gene: TRBV19; J gene: TRBJ1-2; CDR3 DNA: TGTGCCAGTAGTTCCCCGGGACAGGGGTCCTATGGCTACACCTTC; CDR3 protein: CASSSPGQGSYGYTF
D gene: .; clone size: .; V gene: TRBV15; J gene: TRBJ1-1; CDR3 DNA: TGTGCCACCAGCAGAGATCCACCCTTCGAGAACACTGAAGCTTTCTTT; CDR3 protein: CATSRDPPFENTEAFF
D gene: .; clone size: .; V gene: TRBV11-3; J gene: TRBJ2-3; CDR3 DNA: TGTGCCAGCAGCGCCAAAGGGCAAAAACGGCGCACAGATACGCAGTATTTT; CDR3 protein: CASSAKGQKRRTDTQYF
D gene: TRBD1; clone size: few; V gene: TRBV24-1; J gene: TRBJ2-2; CDR3 DNA: TGTGCCACCGGGACAGGCAACACCGGGGAGCTGTTTTTT; CDR3 protein: CATGTGNTGELFF
D gene: .; clone size: .; V gene: TRBV12-3/TRBV12-4; J gene: TRBJ1-1; CDR3 DNA: TGTGCCAGCAGTCAGGAGAACACTGAAGCTTTCTTT; CDR3 protein: CASSQENTEAFF
D gene: .; clone size: few; V gene: TRBV7-2; J gene: TRBJ1-2; CDR3 DNA: TGTGCCAGCAGTTTAGGGTATCGGGCAGCTAACTATGGCTACACCTTC; CDR3 protein: CASSLGYRAANYGYTF
D gene: .; clone size: .; V gene: TRBV28; J gene: TRBJ2-5; CDR3 DNA: TGTGCCAGCAGTAAGTCCCCAGAGTTAGGGGAGACCCAGTACTTC; CDR3 protein: CASSKSPELGETQYF
D gene: TRBD2; clone size: few; V gene: TRBV20-1; J gene: TRBJ2-1; CDR3 DNA: TGCAGTGCCTATAGCGGGGGGGCCAGGAATGAGCAGTTCTTC; CDR3 protein: CSAYSGGARNEQFF
D gene: TRBD2; clone size: few; V gene: TRBV7-2; J gene: TRBJ2-1; CDR3 DNA: TGTGCCAGCAGCTCCCTTGGGGCGGGGGGAGTGGTTGAGCAGTTCTTC; CDR3 protein: CASSSLGAGGVVEQFF
D gene: TRBD1; clone size: .; V gene: TRBV19; J gene: TRBJ1-5; CDR3 DNA: TGTGCCACAGTGGAACAGGGGGCGCCGAATCAGCCCCAGCATTTT; CDR3 protein: CATVEQGAPNQPQHF
D gene: TRBD2; clone size: few; V gene: TRBV6-4; J gene: TRBJ2-2; CDR3 DNA: TGTGCCAGCAGCGGACTAGCGGGCGGGGAGCTGTTTTTT; CDR3 protein: CASSGLAGGELFF
D gene: .; clone size: few; V gene: TRBV10-3; J gene: TRBJ2-7; CDR3 DNA: TGTGCCATCACCACGTCCCAAAATACCTACGAGCAGTACTTC; CDR3 protein: CAITTSQNTYEQYF
D gene: .; clone size: once; V gene: TRBV14; J gene: TRBJ2-7; CDR3 DNA: TGTGCCAGCAGCCAAGGCTGGGGTTCTTACGAGCAGTACTTC; CDR3 protein: CASSQGWGSYEQYF
D gene: TRBD2; clone size: few; V gene: TRBV12-3/TRBV12-4; J gene: TRBJ2-2; CDR3 DNA: TGTGCCAGCATAAACGGGGGGTTCGGCGGGGAGCTGTTTTTT; CDR3 protein: CASINGGFGGELFF
D gene: TRBD1; clone size: .; V gene: TRBV7-2; J gene: TRBJ2-7; CDR3 DNA: TGTGCCAGCAGCATGGGGGGGACAGGGTCCTACGAGCAGTACTTC; CDR3 protein: CASSMGGTGSYEQYF
D gene: TRBD2; clone size: few; V gene: TRBV20-1; J gene: TRBJ2-5; CDR3 DNA: TGCAGTGCTAGAGGACTAGCGGGGGGGGTTTACCAAGAGACCCAGTACTTC; CDR3 protein: CSARGLAGGVYQETQYF
D gene: .; clone size: .; V gene: TRBV30; J gene: TRBJ2-7; CDR3 DNA: TGTGCCTGGAGTCTTCCCCAGAGGATCTCCTACGAGCAGTACTTC; CDR3 protein: CAWSLPQRISYEQYF
D gene: .; clone size: .; V gene: TRBV27; J gene: TRBJ2-2; CDR3 DNA: TGTGCCAGCGACAGCTTCGGTGGGACCGGGGAGCTGTTTTTT; CDR3 protein: CASDSFGGTGELFF
D gene: .; clone size: .; V gene: TRBV7-2; J gene: TRBJ1-2; CDR3 DNA: TGTGCCAGCACCCCATTCGGAAATGGCTACACCTTC; CDR3 protein: CASTPFGNGYTF
D gene: .; clone size: .; V gene: TRBV6-1; J gene: TRBJ2-7; CDR3 DNA: TGTGCCAGCATCAAAAAATTGACAGGCAGGAGCTCCTACGAGCAGTACTTC; CDR3 protein: CASIKKLTGRSSYEQYF
D gene: .; clone size: .; V gene: TRBV2; J gene: TRBJ2-3; CDR3 DNA: TGTGCCAGCAGGGAGACTAGAACGGCGACAGATACGCAGTATTTT; CDR3 protein: CASRETRTATDTQYF
D gene: .; clone size: few; V gene: TRBV7-6; J gene: TRBJ2-2; CDR3 DNA: TGTGCCAGCAGCCTCAGGAGGGGAACCGGGGAGCTGTTTTTT; CDR3 protein: CASSLRRGTGELFF
D gene: TRBD2; clone size: .; V gene: TRBV7-3; J gene: TRBJ2-1; CDR3 DNA: TGTGCCAGCAGCTCCACCGGGGGGAAAAAGATTAGTGAGCAGTTCTTC; CDR3 protein: CASSSTGGKKISEQFF
D gene: TRBD1; clone size: large; V gene: TRBV20-1; J gene: TRBJ1-2; CDR3 DNA: TGCAGTGCTAGCGACAGGGTGGGGTATGGCTACACCTTC; CDR3 protein: CSASDRVGYGYTF
D gene: TRBD1; clone size: .; V gene: TRBV18; J gene: TRBJ1-1; CDR3 DNA: TGTGCCAGCTCACCCGGGACAGGGTCGAACACTGAAGCTTTCTTT; CDR3 protein: CASSPGTGSNTEAFF
D gene: .; clone size: .; V gene: TRBV10-3; J gene: TRBJ1-1; CDR3 DNA: TGTGCCAGCAATGGGGCGGGAGAGGGCACTGAAGCTTTCTTT; CDR3 protein: CASNGAGEGTEAFF
D gene: .; clone size: .; V gene: TRBV24-1; J gene: TRBJ2-3; CDR3 DNA: TGTGCCACCAGTGATTCTCCGGGGACCACAAACAGGGATACGCAGAATTTT; CDR3 protein: CATSDSPGTTNRDTQNF
D gene: .; clone size: .; V gene: TRBV15; J gene: TRBJ1-6; CDR3 DNA: TGTGCCACCAGCAGAGATGAAGAGGGCTACAATTCACCCCTCCACTTT; CDR3 protein: CATSRDEEGYNSPLHF
D gene: TRBD2; clone size: .; V gene: TRBV12-3/TRBV12-4; J gene: TRBJ2-7; CDR3 DNA: TGTGCCAGCGCGACTAGCGGGGGACCCTACGAGCAGTACTTC; CDR3 protein: CASATSGGPYEQYF